The 5 T cell receptor beta chains listed next were all sequenced from one sample in a study of blood T cell repertoires in COVID-19. TCRdb's table, derived via immunoSEQ multiplex PCR, lists solely in-frame clones and lacks some. The profile shows 110,000 or so clones, 70% to 90% of them singletons. Material: peripheral blood. These receptors all come from a woman between 65 and 79 years old who had recovered from COVID-19.

The V and J genes are TRBV2 and TRBJ1-1; the match to TRBD1 covers 7 bases. Germline CDR1 is SNHLY and CDR2 is FYNNEI. The CDR3 totals 14 residues. Germline trimming cut 1 base from V and 7 bases from J; bases unmatched to any gene: 6. CDR3 sequence: CASSEGRGAYEAFF. For the CDR3, the DNA is TGTGCCAGCAGTGAAGGCAGGGGGGCCTATGAAGCTTTCTTT.

The chain carries TRBV11-2 and TRBJ1-3, with D uncertain. The ends were cut back, 3 bases at V and 4 bases at J, with 10 bases in the middle. The germline V gene encodes CDR1 SGHAT and CDR2 FQNNGV. This CDR3 has 14 amino acids. CDR3 residues: CASSFPGLGNTIYF. In DNA form, the CDR3 reads TGTGCCAGCAGCTTCCCCGGACTCGGAAACACCATATATTTT. Looking up the rest from reference TRBV11-2 and TRBJ1-3 gives the full variable domain: EAGVAQSPRYKIIEKRQSVAFWCNPISGHATLYWYQQILGQGPKLLIQFQNNGVVDDSQLPKDRFSAERLKGVDSTLKIQPAKLEDSAVYLCASSFPGLGNTIYFGEGSWLTVV.

The chain couples TRBV10-3 to TRBJ2-2; possible D gene TRBD2, 5 bases. This CDR3 is 13 amino acids long. From germline, CDR1 is ENHRY and CDR2 SYGVKD. Trimming removed 7 bases from V and 6 bases from J, with 12 bases in between. Here the CDR3 reads CAITGSGAGELFF. CDR3 bases: TGTGCCATCACCGGATCCGGGGCCGGGGAGCTGTTTTTT.

CDR3 DNA sequence: TGTGCCAGCAGTTTGAGCGGGAAGATAGGATCACCCCTCCACTTT. It translates to CASSLSGKIGSPLHF. The chain joins TRBV28 to TRBJ1-6; D gene unclear. CDR1 is MDHEN, CDR2 SYDVKM, per germline. The CDR3 is 15 amino acids. V was trimmed by 3 bases and J by 10 bases, leaving 16 bases between them.

The chain links TRBV28 to TRBJ1-5; D is possibly TRBD1 (5 bases). Germline assignment: CDR1 MDHEN and CDR2 SYDVKM. The CDR3 runs 13 residues. With 7 bases removed from V and 5 bases from J, the gap between germline ends came to 12 bases. As DNA, the CDR3 is TGTGCCAGCAATCTGGGGGGGTATCAGCCCCAGCATTTT. Its protein is CASNLGGYQPQHF.